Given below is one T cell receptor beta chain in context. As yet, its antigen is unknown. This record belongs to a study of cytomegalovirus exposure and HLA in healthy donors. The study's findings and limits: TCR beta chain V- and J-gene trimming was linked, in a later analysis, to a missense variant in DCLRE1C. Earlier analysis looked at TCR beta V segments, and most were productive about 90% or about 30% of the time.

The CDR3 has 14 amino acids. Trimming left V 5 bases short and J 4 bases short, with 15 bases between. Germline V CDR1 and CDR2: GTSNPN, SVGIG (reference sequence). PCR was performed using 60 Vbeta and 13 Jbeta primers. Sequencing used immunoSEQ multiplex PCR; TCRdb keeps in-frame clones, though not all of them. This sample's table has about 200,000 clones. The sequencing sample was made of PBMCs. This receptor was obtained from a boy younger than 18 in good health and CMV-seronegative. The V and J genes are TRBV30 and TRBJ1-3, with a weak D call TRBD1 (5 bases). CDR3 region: CAWGDFFPGNTIYF. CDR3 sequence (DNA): TGTGCCTGGGGGGACTTTTTTCCCGGAAACACCATATATTTT. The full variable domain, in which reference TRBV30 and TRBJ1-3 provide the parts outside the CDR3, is SQTIHQWPATLVQPVGSPLSLECTVEGTSNPNLYWYRQAAGRGLQLLFYSVGIGQISSEVPQNLSASRPQDRQFILSSKKLLLSDSGFYLCAWGDFFPGNTIYFGEGSWLTVV.